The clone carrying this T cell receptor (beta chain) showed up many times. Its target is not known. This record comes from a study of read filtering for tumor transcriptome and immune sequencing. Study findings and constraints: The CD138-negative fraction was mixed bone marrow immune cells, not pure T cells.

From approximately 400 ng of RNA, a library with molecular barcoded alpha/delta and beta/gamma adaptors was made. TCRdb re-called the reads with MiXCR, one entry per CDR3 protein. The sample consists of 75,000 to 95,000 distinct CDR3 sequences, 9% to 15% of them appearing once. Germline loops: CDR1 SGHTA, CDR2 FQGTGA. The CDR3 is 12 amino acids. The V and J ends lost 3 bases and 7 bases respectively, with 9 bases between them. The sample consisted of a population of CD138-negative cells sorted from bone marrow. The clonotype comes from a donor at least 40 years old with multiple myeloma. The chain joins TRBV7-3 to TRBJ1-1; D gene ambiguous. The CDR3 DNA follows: TGTGCCAGCAGCTTTTGGACGGGTGAAGCTTTCTTT. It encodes CASSFWTGEAFF. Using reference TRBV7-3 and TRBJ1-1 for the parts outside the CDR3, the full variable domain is GAGVSQTPSNKVTEKGKYVELRCDPISGHTALYWYRQSLGQGPEFLIYFQGTGAADDSGLPNDRFFAVRPEGSVSTLKIQRTERGDSAVYLCASSFWTGEAFFGQGTRLTVV.